This T cell receptor (beta chain) emerged from a study of technical replicates of blood from a few donors. Germline loops: CDR1 SQVTM, CDR2 ANQGSEA. The V end was cut by 2 bases, the J end by 0 bases, with 11 bases between. This CDR3 spans 15 amino acids. Assay: immunoSEQ multiplex PCR; the TCRdb copy retains only in-frame clones and omits some. The top ten clones hold about 0.38% of a sample with around 80,000 clones, roughly 90% of them seen once. The sequenced material came from T cells isolated from PBMCs. This receptor was identified in a human donor in good health. This chain links TRBV29-1 with TRBJ2-1, with D unclear. The CDR3, as DNA: TGCAGCGTTGAATTCGGGTCGAGCTCCTACAATGAGCAGTTCTTC. This translates into CSVEFGSSSYNEQFF.